This T cell receptor (beta chain) emerged from a study of blood T cell repertoires in COVID-19. Study context: Sources were T cells, B-cell-depleted T cells, or PBMCs; the material itself was cDNA or gDNA.

Repertoires were generated with immunoSEQ multiplex PCR, while TCRdb's copy carries only in-frame clones and drops some. The data show under 200,000 clones, approximately 87% seen once. This CDR3 comprises 17 residues. Germline loops: CDR1 SGHVS, CDR2 FQNEAQ. The V and J ends lost 5 bases and 12 bases respectively, with 29 bases between them. V and J are TRBV7-8 and TRBJ2-1; tentatively, D is TRBD2 (5 bases). Sequences were obtained from peripheral blood. The source is a young man with active or convalescent COVID-19. The CDR3 sequence: CASSVLRASPTTQGQFF. The CDR3 DNA is TGTGCCAGCAGCGTTTTAAGGGCTAGCCCTACGACACAAGGGCAGTTCTTC.